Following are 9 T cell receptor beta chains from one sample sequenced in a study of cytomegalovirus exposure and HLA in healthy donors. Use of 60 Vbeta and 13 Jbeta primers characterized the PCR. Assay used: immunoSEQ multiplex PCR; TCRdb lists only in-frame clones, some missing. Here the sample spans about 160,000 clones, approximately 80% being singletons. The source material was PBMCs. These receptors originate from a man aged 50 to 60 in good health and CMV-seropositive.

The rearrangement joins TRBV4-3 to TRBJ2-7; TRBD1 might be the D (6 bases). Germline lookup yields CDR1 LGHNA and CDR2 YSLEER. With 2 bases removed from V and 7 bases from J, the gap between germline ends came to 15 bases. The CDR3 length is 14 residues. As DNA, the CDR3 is TGCGCCAGCAGCCAAACTTGGGGGCTAGATGAGCAGTACTTC. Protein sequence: CASSQTWGLDEQYF.

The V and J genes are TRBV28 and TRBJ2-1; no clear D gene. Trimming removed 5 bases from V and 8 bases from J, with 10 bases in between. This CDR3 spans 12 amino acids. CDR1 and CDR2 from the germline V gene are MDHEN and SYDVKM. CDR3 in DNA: TGTGCCAGCAGTCTCCTCAGCGATGAGCAGTTCTTC. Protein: CASSLLSDEQFF.

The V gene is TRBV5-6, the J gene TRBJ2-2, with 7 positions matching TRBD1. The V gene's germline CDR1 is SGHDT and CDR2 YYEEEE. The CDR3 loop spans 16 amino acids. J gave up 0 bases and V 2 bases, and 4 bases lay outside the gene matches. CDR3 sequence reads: CASSLYQGANTGELFF. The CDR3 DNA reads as TGTGCCAGCAGCTTATATCAGGGGGCGAACACCGGGGAGCTGTTTTTT.

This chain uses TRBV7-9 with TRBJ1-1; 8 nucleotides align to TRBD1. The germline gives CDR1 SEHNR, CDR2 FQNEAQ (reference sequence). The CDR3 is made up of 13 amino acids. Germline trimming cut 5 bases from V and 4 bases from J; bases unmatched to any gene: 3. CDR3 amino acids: CASSPQGATEAFF. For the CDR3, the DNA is TGTGCCAGCAGCCCGCAGGGGGCCACTGAAGCTTTCTTT.

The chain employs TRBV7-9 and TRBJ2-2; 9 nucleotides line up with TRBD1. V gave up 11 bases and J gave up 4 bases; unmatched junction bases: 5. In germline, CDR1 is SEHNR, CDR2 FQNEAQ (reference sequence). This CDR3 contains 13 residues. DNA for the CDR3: TGTGCCGGATCGACAGGGGGCACCGGGGAGCTGTTTTTT. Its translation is CAGSTGGTGELFF. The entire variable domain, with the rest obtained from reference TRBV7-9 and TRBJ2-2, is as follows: DTGVSQNPRHKITKRGQNVTFRCDPISEHNRLYWYRQTLGQGPEFLTYFQNEAQLEKSRLLSDRFSAERPKGSFSTLEIQRTEQGDSAMYLCAGSTGGTGELFFGEGSRLTVL.

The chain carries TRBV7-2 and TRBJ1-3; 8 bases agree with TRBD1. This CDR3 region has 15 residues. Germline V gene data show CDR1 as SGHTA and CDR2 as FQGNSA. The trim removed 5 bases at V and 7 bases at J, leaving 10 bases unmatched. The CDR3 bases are TGTGCCAGCAGCCCCGACAGGGGCTTGGGGAACACCATATATTTT. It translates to CASSPDRGLGNTIYF.

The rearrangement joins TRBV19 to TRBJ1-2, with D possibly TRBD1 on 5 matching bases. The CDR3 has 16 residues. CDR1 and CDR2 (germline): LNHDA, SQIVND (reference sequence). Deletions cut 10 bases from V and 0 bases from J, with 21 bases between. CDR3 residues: CATSDIWGGTNYGYTF. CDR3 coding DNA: TGTGCCACCTCTGATATTTGGGGGGGAACTAACTATGGCTACACCTTC.

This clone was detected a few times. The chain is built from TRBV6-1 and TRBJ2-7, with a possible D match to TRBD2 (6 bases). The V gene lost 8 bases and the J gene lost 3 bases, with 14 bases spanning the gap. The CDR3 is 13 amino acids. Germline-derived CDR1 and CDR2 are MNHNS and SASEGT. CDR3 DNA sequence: TGTGCCAGCTTACTTGGGGAGGTCTACGAGCAGTACTTC. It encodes CASLLGEVYEQYF.

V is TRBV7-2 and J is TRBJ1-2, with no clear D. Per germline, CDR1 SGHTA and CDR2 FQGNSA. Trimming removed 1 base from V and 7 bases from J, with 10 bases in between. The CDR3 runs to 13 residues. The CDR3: CASSLGGMAGYTF. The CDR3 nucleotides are TGTGCCAGCAGCTTAGGAGGGATGGCTGGCTACACCTTC.